This is a list of T cell receptor beta chains from one sample in a study of radiotherapy plus CTLA-4 blockade in lung cancer. Profiled with immunoSEQ multiplex PCR; TCRdb holds only in-frame clones, not every one. There are around 44,000 clones in the sample; 86% occur only once, and under 20% lies in the top ten. Specimen: peripheral blood, collected from a patient treated with radiotherapy plus ipilimumab. The receptors were sampled from a human donor with non-small cell lung cancer that progressed on radiotherapy plus ipilimumab. Some clones in this sample may be carry-over from other donors' samples. CDR3s leave out the opening cysteine and the closing phenylalanine or tryptophan. Each record gives: J gene, V gene, CDR3 protein.

TRBJ1-1,TRBV30,AWRKDFYNPAF
TRBJ2-1,TRBV27,ASKEGSNNEQF
TRBJ1-1,TRBV27,AALEGGNGEAF
TRBJ1-1,TRBV18,ASSPKQGSAEAF
TRBJ1-4,TRBV11-1,ASSLGFDRRNEKLF
TRBJ2-4,TRBV28,ASVGGQNIQY
TRBJ2-5,TRBV18,ASSPPSEETQY
TRBJ2-4,TRBV11-2,ASSQDFGNIQY
TRBJ2-2,TRBV6-5,ASSQGQGGTGELF
TRBJ2-7,TRBV15,AGPGQGAYEQY
TRBJ2-1,TRBV5-8,ASSSGTSGIGGHEQF
.,TRBV6-1,ASSDMVSGMPYEQY
TRBJ2-1,TRBV29-1,SVVGTSGYNEQF
TRBJ2-7,TRBV11-2,ASSLDRLAGGKSSYEQY
TRBJ2-1,TRBV5-1,ASSSTSGALNEQF
TRBJ2-3,TRBV5-1,ASSPTGLAGGTDTQY
TRBJ2-7,TRBV27,ASSTGISYEQY
TRBJ1-2,TRBV29-1,SVGLTGDGYT
TRBJ2-1,TRBV4-3,ASSQILAGDYNEQF
TRBJ2-1,TRBV6-5,ASSYSETGLSEQF
TRBJ1-2,TRBV4-1,ASSLVYGTNFGDYGYT
TRBJ1-4,TRBV7-9,ASSSRRGSSSSEKLF
TRBJ2-7,TRBV6-6,ASSWGGEQY
TRBJ1-6,TRBV6-1,ASSVQGTSSYNSPLH
TRBJ2-1,TRBV5-1,ASSLESGRSYNEQF
TRBJ2-1,TRBV5-1,ASSGTSGEAEQF
TRBJ2-3,TRBV7-6,ASRSLSTDTQY
TRBJ2-2,TRBV27,ASSQPLGQGNTGELF
TRBJ2-3,TRBV28,ASSLSVPYTDTQY
TRBJ1-1,TRBV2,ASSLGGTPEAF
TRBJ1-5,TRBV6-1,ASSGQGAKNQPQH
TRBJ2-5,TRBV4-1,ASSPPGTSQETQY
TRBJ2-3,TRBV6-6,ASRTGTGTMIDTQY
TRBJ1-1,TRBV5-1,ASSLAPGEAF
TRBJ2-1,TRBV27,ASSPLHRLAGLSYNEQF
TRBJ2-3,TRBV15,ATSRDGTGTDTQY
TRBJ1-5,TRBV18,ASSPPGQGPQH
TRBJ1-4,TRBV9,ASSVLPQDKLF
TRBJ2-6,TRBV10-3,AISESTGFGANVLT
TRBJ2-2,TRBV13,ASSPPGTGVAGELF
TRBJ1-2,TRBV11-2,ASSSGQTDNYGYT
TRBJ2-1,TRBV6-1,ASGGQGESGF
TRBJ1-5,TRBV7-7,ASIYEGDGLVSSNQPQH
TRBJ2-7,TRBV6-5,ATLPGQGGVWY
TRBJ2-2,TRBV4-3,ASSGGIPNTGELF